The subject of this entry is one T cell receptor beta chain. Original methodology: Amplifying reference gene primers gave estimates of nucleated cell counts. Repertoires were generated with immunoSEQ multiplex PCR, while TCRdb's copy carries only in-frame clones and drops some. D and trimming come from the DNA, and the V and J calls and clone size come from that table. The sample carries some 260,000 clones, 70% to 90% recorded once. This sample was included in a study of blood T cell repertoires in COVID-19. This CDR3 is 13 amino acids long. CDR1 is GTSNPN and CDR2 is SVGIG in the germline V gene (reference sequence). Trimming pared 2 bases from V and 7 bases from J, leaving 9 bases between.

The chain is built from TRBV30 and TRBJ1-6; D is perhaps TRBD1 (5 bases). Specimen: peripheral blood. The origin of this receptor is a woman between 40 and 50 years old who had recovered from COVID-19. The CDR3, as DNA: TGTGCCTGGAGTAGGGGCCGCAATTCACCCCTCCACTTT. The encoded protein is CAWSRGRNSPLHF.